These T cell receptor beta chains were read from a single sample in a study of blood T cell repertoires in COVID-19. Only in-frame clones appear in the TCRdb table, and some are missing; sequencing was by immunoSEQ multiplex PCR. The sample lists approximately 260,000 clones, 75% to 90% occurring once. The sequenced material came from PBMCs or T cells enriched from blood (not recorded which). The receptors derive from a woman in her thirties or forties with acute COVID-19. CDR3s include the opening cysteine and the closing phenylalanine or tryptophan. A D gene is named only where the DNA matches it firmly. Clone sizes are given selectively: once, few, many, or a class where the clone is expanded.

D: .
size: .
J: TRBJ1-6
V: TRBV18
DNA: TGTGCCAGCTCACCTACACAGGGACAATCACCCCTCCACTTT
CDR3: CASSPTQGQSPLHF

D: TRBD1
size: .
J: TRBJ1-1
V: TRBV5-1
DNA: TGCGCCAGCAGACCAAGCGGACAGGGAGAAGCTTTCTTT
CDR3: CASRPSGQGEAFF

D: .
size: .
J: TRBJ2-2
V: TRBV7-8
DNA: TGTGCCAGCAGCCCGCAGCCGGGAGCGGCCATTGGAGGGGAGCTGTTTTTT
CDR3: CASSPQPGAAIGGELFF

D: .
size: .
J: TRBJ2-7
V: TRBV15
DNA: TGTGCCACCAGCAGAGAGGGCCGGCAGTACTTC
CDR3: CATSREGRQYF

D: TRBD2
size: .
J: TRBJ2-5
V: TRBV3-1/TRBV3-2
DNA: TGTGCCAGCAGCCGTAGACTAGCGGGGACGATGGAGACCCAGTACTTC
CDR3: CASSRRLAGTMETQYF

D: .
size: .
J: TRBJ1-1
V: TRBV3-1/TRBV3-2
DNA: TGTGCCAGCAGCCAAGATCTCGTAGTAGGGAGAACCACTGAAGCTTTCTTT
CDR3: CASSQDLVVGRTTEAFF

D: .
size: .
J: TRBJ2-7
V: TRBV5-1
DNA: TGCGCCAGCGCGGATAGAGTCGGCTACGAGCAGTACTTC
CDR3: CASADRVGYEQYF

D: TRBD1
size: .
J: TRBJ2-7
V: TRBV6-5
DNA: TGTGCCAGCAGTAAAACAGGGGGCAGCTACGAGCAGTACTTC
CDR3: CASSKTGGSYEQYF

D: .
size: .
J: TRBJ2-1
V: TRBV5-1
DNA: TGCGCCAGCAGCCCCCTGACCGCGGGACACAATGAGCAGTTCTTC
CDR3: CASSPLTAGHNEQFF

D: TRBD2
size: .
J: TRBJ2-1
V: TRBV5-6
DNA: TGTGCCAGCAGCTTAAATAGCGGGAGGGGCGATGAGCAGTTCTTC
CDR3: CASSLNSGRGDEQFF

D: TRBD1
size: .
J: TRBJ1-4
V: TRBV2
DNA: TGTGCCAGCCTCGGGACAGGGAATGAAAAACTGTTTTTT
CDR3: CASLGTGNEKLFF

D: TRBD2
size: .
J: TRBJ2-1
V: TRBV24-1
DNA: TGTGCCACCAGTCCTAGCGGGAGATCCTACAATGAGCAGTTCTTC
CDR3: CATSPSGRSYNEQFF

D: .
size: once
J: TRBJ2-2
V: TRBV7-3
DNA: TGTGCCAGCAGTTCGAGCCGGACCGGGGAGCTGTTTTTT
CDR3: CASSSSRTGELFF

D: TRBD2
size: .
J: TRBJ2-3
V: TRBV6-4
DNA: TGTGCCAGCAGTGACCCCCTAGCGGGAAGGCAGTATTTT
CDR3: CASSDPLAGRQYF

D: .
size: .
J: TRBJ1-4
V: TRBV28
DNA: TGTGCCACACACGAAGAGGGTGGAGGTGAAAAACTGTTTTTT
CDR3: CATHEEGGGEKLFF

D: TRBD1
size: .
J: TRBJ2-5
V: TRBV29-1
DNA: TGCAGCGTTGAAACCGGGACAGGGCTAGAGACCCAGTACTTC
CDR3: CSVETGTGLETQYF

D: .
size: .
J: TRBJ2-5
V: TRBV5-4
DNA: TGTGCCAGCAGCCCGGACTCTAACCAAGAGACCCAGTACTTC
CDR3: CASSPDSNQETQYF

D: .
size: .
J: TRBJ2-1
V: TRBV7-8
DNA: TGTGCCAGCAGCTTAGGGGGACTCCACTACAATGAGCAGTTCTTC
CDR3: CASSLGGLHYNEQFF

D: .
size: .
J: TRBJ1-6
V: TRBV2
DNA: TGTGCCAGTTCACAGGAGACAATATCTAATTCACCCCTCCACTTT
CDR3: CASSQETISNSPLHF

D: TRBD2
size: .
J: TRBJ2-7
V: TRBV7-8
DNA: TGTGCCAGCAGCCCTGGACTAGCGGGAGCTCAAGAGCAGTACTTC
CDR3: CASSPGLAGAQEQYF

D: TRBD2
size: .
J: TRBJ2-1
V: TRBV10-1
DNA: TGCGCCAGCAGTAATAGCGGGAGGTCCAATGAGCAGTTCTTC
CDR3: CASSNSGRSNEQFF

D: .
size: .
J: TRBJ1-5
V: TRBV27
DNA: TGTGCCAGCAGACACGGGGATCAGCCCCAGCATTTT
CDR3: CASRHGDQPQHF

D: TRBD1
size: .
J: TRBJ1-2
V: TRBV5-4
DNA: TGTGCCAGCAGCCGAACAGGGGGCAACTATGGCTACACCTTC
CDR3: CASSRTGGNYGYTF

D: TRBD1
size: once
J: TRBJ1-2
V: TRBV27
DNA: TGTGCCAGCAGACTCTTAACCGGGACAGGGGAAAACTATGGCTACACCTTC
CDR3: CASRLLTGTGENYGYTF

D: TRBD2
size: .
J: TRBJ2-5
V: TRBV14
DNA: TGTGCCAGCAGCGATAGGAGCGGGAGCCTATTAAGAGAGACCCAGTACTTC
CDR3: CASSDRSGSLLRETQYF

D: .
size: .
J: TRBJ2-7
V: TRBV19
DNA: TGTGCCAGTAGTATAGCAGGGCAGGGAACGGTGCAGTACTTC
CDR3: CASSIAGQGTVQYF

D: TRBD1
size: .
J: TRBJ1-2
V: TRBV5-1
DNA: TGCGCCAGCAGCTTGGCAGGGGGCGGGTATGGCTACACCTTC
CDR3: CASSLAGGGYGYTF

D: .
size: once
J: TRBJ2-5
V: TRBV5-4
DNA: TGTGCCAGCAGCTTCACTACGCAAGAGACCCAGTACTTC
CDR3: CASSFTTQETQYF

D: TRBD1
size: .
J: TRBJ2-1
V: TRBV11-2
DNA: TGTGCCAGCAGCTTAGGGGGGACAGTTTACAATGAGCAGTTCTTC
CDR3: CASSLGGTVYNEQFF

D: .
size: .
J: TRBJ1-1
V: TRBV7-9
DNA: TGTGCCAGCAGCCGTACAATGAACACTGAAGCTTTCTTT
CDR3: CASSRTMNTEAFF

D: TRBD1
size: .
J: TRBJ2-1
V: TRBV19
DNA: TGTGCCACCGGGACAGGGTTCAATGAGCAGTTCTTC
CDR3: CATGTGFNEQFF

D: .
size: few
J: TRBJ1-4
V: TRBV9
DNA: TGTGCCAGCAGCGACGGAGAGGGACTCCTAAATGAAAAACTGTTTTTT
CDR3: CASSDGEGLLNEKLFF

D: TRBD1
size: .
J: TRBJ2-7
V: TRBV18
DNA: TGTGCCAGCTCACCTACCTCAACCCCTACAGGGGGCGGCGAGCAGTACTTC
CDR3: CASSPTSTPTGGGEQYF

D: TRBD2
size: once
J: TRBJ2-3
V: TRBV11-2
DNA: TGTGCCAGCAGCTTAGCTAGCGGGAACCCCACAGATACGCAGTATTTT
CDR3: CASSLASGNPTDTQYF

D: .
size: .
J: TRBJ1-6
V: TRBV2
DNA: TGTGCCAGCACTGAGCTCGGCAGGGCAAATTCACCCCTCCACTTT
CDR3: CASTELGRANSPLHF

D: .
size: .
J: TRBJ1-2
V: TRBV11-2
DNA: TGTGCCAGCAGCGCGCCGACAAGCTATGGCTACACCTTC
CDR3: CASSAPTSYGYTF

D: TRBD2
size: .
J: TRBJ2-2
V: TRBV19
DNA: TGTGCCAGTAGTACCCCTTGGCGGGAGGGTCCCGGGGAGCTGTTTTTT
CDR3: CASSTPWREGPGELFF

D: TRBD2
size: .
J: TRBJ2-7
V: TRBV19
DNA: TGTGCCAGTAGTATGAAGGCGGGAGGTACCTACGAGCAGTACTTC
CDR3: CASSMKAGGTYEQYF

D: TRBD1
size: .
J: TRBJ1-2
V: TRBV9
DNA: TGTGCCAGCAGCCAAACGGACAGGGCCTATGGCTACACCTTC
CDR3: CASSQTDRAYGYTF

D: .
size: .
J: TRBJ1-2
V: TRBV13
DNA: TGTGCCAGCAGCCGCCGAAAACAGGGTGGGGGTGGCTACACCTTC
CDR3: CASSRRKQGGGGYTF

D: .
size: .
J: TRBJ2-7
V: TRBV9
DNA: TGTGCCAGCAGCGCTAGGGGTTGGGACGAGCAGTACTTC
CDR3: CASSARGWDEQYF

D: TRBD1
size: .
J: TRBJ2-5
V: TRBV5-5
DNA: TGTGCCAGCAGCGCCTTCGGGACAGGGGAAAAGAGAGAGACCCAGTACTTC
CDR3: CASSAFGTGEKRETQYF

D: .
size: .
J: TRBJ2-3
V: TRBV7-8
DNA: TGTGCCAGCAGACAGAGCACAGATACGCAGTATTTT
CDR3: CASRQSTDTQYF

D: TRBD1
size: once
J: TRBJ1-5
V: TRBV9
DNA: TGTGCCAGCAGCGGGGGACAGCCGAATCAGCCCCAGCATTTT
CDR3: CASSGGQPNQPQHF

D: TRBD1
size: .
J: TRBJ2-1
V: TRBV24-1
DNA: TGTGCCACCAGTGAAACAGGGGTCAATGAGCAGTTCTTC
CDR3: CATSETGVNEQFF

D: .
size: .
J: TRBJ1-3
V: TRBV3-1/TRBV3-2
DNA: TGTGCCAGCAGCCAAATCGGTAGCAACACCATATATTTT
CDR3: CASSQIGSNTIYF

D: .
size: .
J: TRBJ1-5
V: TRBV27
DNA: TGTGCCAGCAGCATGACAGGATTTCAGCCCCAGCATTTT
CDR3: CASSMTGFQPQHF